This TCR beta chain was sequenced in a study of cytomegalovirus exposure and HLA in healthy donors. This CDR3 has 18 residues. The germline V gene encodes CDR1 SEHNR and CDR2 FQNEAQ (reference sequence). Trimming stripped 3 bases from V and 3 bases from J, with 24 bases between. 60 Vbeta and 13 Jbeta primers were used in PCR. Data came from immunoSEQ multiplex PCR; TCRdb stores just in-frame clones and leaves some out. The sample consists of 130,000 or so clones, roughly 80% of them appearing once. The sequenced material came from PBMCs. The V and J genes are TRBV7-9 and TRBJ2-7; D might be TRBD2 (6 bases). This receptor was identified in a woman aged 40 to 55 in good health and CMV-seropositive. The CDR3 loop is CASSFTPLSRRVNYEQYF. The CDR3 DNA is TGTGCCAGCAGCTTCACGCCCCTCTCCAGGAGGGTAAACTACGAGCAGTACTTC.